This is a list of T cell receptor beta chains from one sample in a study of T cells after yellow fever vaccination. Each CDR3 protein gets one entry after TCRdb re-called the 5' RACE reads with MiXCR. The repertoire includes about 370,000 distinct CDR3 sequences, roughly 11% of them detected once, and roughly 18% sits in the top ten. The sample was PBMCs, taken on the day of the first yellow fever vaccination. Every receptor here comes from a young man who received the YFV17D yellow fever vaccine. The CDR3 runs from the conserved cysteine through the conserved F or W. The order of the fields is V gene, clone size, D gene, J gene, CDR3 protein, CDR3 DNA. The D gene is left open where the match is weak. Size values are once, few and many counts, or a class for expanded clones, and some rows have none.

>TRBV11-2|few|.|TRBJ1-4
CASSWAGQNEKLFF
TGTGCCAGCAGCTGGGCAGGCCAAAATGAAAAACTGTTTTTT
>TRBV4-1|few|.|TRBJ2-7
CASSQGGAYEQYF
TGCGCCAGCAGCCAAGGGGGGGCGTACGAGCAGTACTTC
>TRBV20-1|.|.|TRBJ1-3
CSAREGGISGNTIYF
TGCAGTGCTAGAGAGGGAGGAATCTCTGGAAACACCATATATTTT
>TRBV30|many|.|TRBJ2-7
CAWSDSYEQYF
TGTGCCTGGAGTGACTCCTACGAGCAGTACTTC
>TRBV5-6|many|.|TRBJ1-2
CASSYNRLLNYGYTF
TGTGCCAGCAGCTACAACAGGTTACTTAACTATGGCTACACCTTC
>TRBV4-3|.|TRBD1|TRBJ2-6
CASSQDPLGTGLAGANVLTF
TGCGCCAGCAGCCAAGACCCGCTTGGGACAGGGCTAGCTGGGGCCAACGTCCTGACTTTC
>TRBV5-1|.|.|TRBJ1-3
CASQAGGGNTIYF
TGCGCCAGCCAGGCGGGAGGTGGAAACACCATATATTTT
>TRBV3-1|few|.|TRBJ2-1
CASSHGQINEQFF
TGTGCCAGCAGCCACGGCCAGATCAATGAGCAGTTCTTC
>TRBV6-5|many|.|TRBJ1-1
CASSTTGSEAFF
TGTGCCAGCAGCACTACAGGGTCCGAAGCTTTCTTT
>TRBV7-2|few|.|TRBJ1-1
CASSLVYGGTTEAFF
TGTGCCAGCAGCTTAGTGTACGGGGGAACCACTGAAGCTTTCTTT
>TRBV19|few|.|TRBJ2-5
CASTVSSGEKTQYF
TGTGCCAGTACAGTTTCTTCTGGTGAGAAGACCCAGTACTTC
>TRBV4-3|.|.|TRBJ2-5
CASSHGGISETQYF
TGCGCCAGCAGCCACGGCGGGATATCAGAGACCCAGTACTTC
>TRBV12-3/TRBV12-4|.|.|TRBJ1-4
CASSPGSGEKLFF
TGTGCCAGCAGCCCAGGGAGTGGAGAAAAACTGTTTTTT
>TRBV20-1|.|TRBD1|TRBJ2-3
CSAPKTGITDTQYF
TGCAGTGCTCCCAAGACAGGGATCACAGATACGCAGTATTTT
>TRBV11-3|once|.|TRBJ2-3
CASSIGLNTDTQYF
TGTGCCAGCAGCATAGGGCTGAACACAGATACGCAGTATTTT
>TRBV4-2|.|.|TRBJ1-2
CASSQDNWFGYTF
TGTGCCAGCAGCCAAGATAATTGGTTTGGCTACACCTTC
>TRBV7-9|few|TRBD1|TRBJ2-7
CASSFPRDRDYEQYF
TGTGCCAGCAGCTTTCCCCGGGACAGGGACTACGAGCAGTACTTC
>TRBV11-2|few|TRBD2|TRBJ2-3
CASSLVPASGGGTDTQYF
TGTGCCAGCAGCTTAGTCCCTGCTAGCGGGGGAGGCACAGATACGCAGTATTTT
>TRBV25-1|.|.|TRBJ2-1
CASSEQGNEQFF
TGTGCCAGCAGTGAACAGGGTAATGAGCAGTTCTTC
>TRBV12-3/TRBV12-4|many|TRBD1|TRBJ2-5
CASSGQGTETQYF
TGTGCCAGCAGTGGACAGGGGACGGAGACCCAGTACTTC
>TRBV19|few|.|TRBJ2-7
CASSMGPTFGEQYF
TGTGCCAGTAGTATGGGACCAACCTTCGGCGAGCAGTACTTC
>TRBV7-8|few|TRBD2|TRBJ2-1
CASSSLAGANEQFF
TGTGCCAGCAGCTCACTAGCGGGGGCGAATGAGCAGTTCTTC
>TRBV6-1|.|.|TRBJ2-3
CASSHGAWRLSTDTQYF
TGTGCCAGCAGCCACGGGGCGTGGCGACTTAGCACAGATACGCAGTATTTT